One T cell receptor (beta chain) is described in this entry. The target of this receptor is not known. No much larger clone is present one base from it, and per-base qualities are unavailable. At one collaborating source in Seattle, patients were enrolled during active infection and were followed longitudinally through the course of disease. Collaborating institutions collected whole blood in K2EDTA tubes following their own protocols. For TCRbeta analysis, collaborators shipped samples in one of three forms: frozen whole blood, isolated PBMCs, or DNA extracted from either of those sample types. TCRbeta CDR3 regions were amplified from genomic DNA by means of the immunoSEQ Assay, a bias-controlled multiplex PCR. Per the original workflow: The number of nucleated cells in each sample was estimated by amplification of reference gene primers within the assay. To quantify the absolute abundance of each unique TCRbeta CDR3 rearrangement, sequence reads were collapsed and filtered. For each sample, productive Simpson clonality was calculated as the square root of Simpson's diversity index across productive rearrangements. TCRdb re-hosts the immuneACCESS table, in-frame sequences only. Its copies lack some clones; in the studies checked, an unresolved V gene accounts for under half of them, and the cause for the rest is not known. That table furnishes V, J and clone size, whereas the DNA furnished D and trimming. This sample lists over 70,000 clones; approximately 84% were detected once. Of the sample, roughly 9.8% falls within the top ten clones.

The cysteine opens and the phenylalanine closes a CDR3 of 13 amino acids. CDR3 DNA only is kept here, 39 bases in frame from base 1. The source of the sample is a study of blood T cell repertoires in COVID-19 (TCRdb year 2020). About the investigation overall: Collaborator samples came from the United States, Italy and Spain and covered acute and convalescent phases of COVID-19. Deeply sampled blood TCRbeta repertoires from subjects exposed to, actively infected with, or recovered from COVID-19 were included in the dataset. The samples were drawn from the first 160 participants of the ongoing ImmuneRACE study and from 1,200 or so subjects provided by 6 global collaborators. The repertoires were released in a freely available public database meant as a resource for research on the immune response to SARS-CoV-2. The material from the prospective study consisted of cDNA or gDNA derived from T cells, B-cell-depleted T cells, or PBMCs. Where available, HLA class I and class II types were taken from metadata supplied by the sample provider and were not determined by assay-based typing. The sample metadata nearly always contained a de-identified subject ID, COVID-19 status, age in years and sex.

Broader findings and caveats from the paper: How much clinical and demographic metadata was included differed by source and by participant, and the metadata was provided uncurated.

The sequencing sample was made of peripheral blood. Recombination connected TRBV21-1 to TRBJ2-1; the tabulated D call, TRBD2, remains unverified against the DNA. TRBV21-1 is a recognized pseudogene. The source of this sequence is a man between 60 and 70 years old with COVID-19, enrolled during active disease. The CDR3 reads as follows: CASRREGYNEQFF. The base sequence is TGTGCCAGCCGACGGGAGGGCTACAATGAGCAGTTCTTC.